This T cell receptor beta chain is drawn from a study of metastatic and nonmetastatic thyroid tumors. Thyroid surgery had not been preceded by any treatment in any patient. This clone appeared many times. From the PCR reads, TCRdb re-called clones with MiXCR. The table includes about 14,000 clones, around a third detected once. The CDR3 runs to 13 residues. V lost 11 bases and J 5 bases, leaving 16 bases between the germline ends. Germline V gene sequence: CDR1 SNHLY, CDR2 FYNNEI. This chain connects TRBV2 to TRBJ1-5, with D unclear. The sample taken for sequencing was tumor tissue. The clonotype was recovered from a female donor with papillary thyroid cancer or a benign thyroid nodule (not recorded which). Some clones in this sample may be carry-over from other donors' samples. The DNA for the CDR3 is TGTGCCGTCCGGACGACCGGGGATCAGCCCCAGCATTTT. Translated, it gives CAVRTTGDQPQHF. Filled out from reference TRBV2 and TRBJ1-5, the complete variable domain reads EPEVTQTPSHQVTQMGQEVILRCVPISNHLYFYWYRQILGQKVEFLVSFYNNEISEKSEIFDDQFSVERPDGSNFTLKIRSTKLEDSAMYFCAVRTTGDQPQHFGDGTRLSIL.